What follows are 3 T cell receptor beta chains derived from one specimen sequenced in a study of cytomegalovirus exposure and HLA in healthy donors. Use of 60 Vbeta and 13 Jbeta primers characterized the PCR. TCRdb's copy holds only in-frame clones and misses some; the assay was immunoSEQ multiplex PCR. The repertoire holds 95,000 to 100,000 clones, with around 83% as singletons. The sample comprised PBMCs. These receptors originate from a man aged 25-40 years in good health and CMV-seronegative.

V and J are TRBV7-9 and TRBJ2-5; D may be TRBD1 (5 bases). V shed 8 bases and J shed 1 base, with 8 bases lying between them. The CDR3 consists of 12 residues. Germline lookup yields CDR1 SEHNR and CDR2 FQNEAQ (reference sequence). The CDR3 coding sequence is TGTGCCAGCTCGACAGTCCAAGAGACCCAGTACTTC. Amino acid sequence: CASSTVQETQYF.

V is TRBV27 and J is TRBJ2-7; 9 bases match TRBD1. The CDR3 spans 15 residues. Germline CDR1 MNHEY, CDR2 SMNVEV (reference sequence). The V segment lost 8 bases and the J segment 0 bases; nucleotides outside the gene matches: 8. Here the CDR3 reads CASGRGQGVSYEQYF. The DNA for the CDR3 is TGTGCCAGCGGGCGGGGACAGGGAGTCTCCTACGAGCAGTACTTC.

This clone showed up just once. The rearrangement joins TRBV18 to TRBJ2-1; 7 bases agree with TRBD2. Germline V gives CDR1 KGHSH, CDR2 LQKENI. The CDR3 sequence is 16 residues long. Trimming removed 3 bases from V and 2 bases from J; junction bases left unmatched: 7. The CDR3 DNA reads TGTGCCAGCTCACCCTCTAGCGGAGCCACCTACAATGAGCAGTTCTTC. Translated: CASSPSSGATYNEQFF.